Sequencing of this T cell receptor beta chain was carried out in a study of blood T cell repertoires in COVID-19. Study context: COVID-19 samples collected from the United States, Italy and Spain covered acute and convalescent phases. Nucleic acid was either cDNA or gDNA, and it came from T cells, B-cell-depleted T cells, or PBMCs.

In the source study's methods: It was from reference gene primer amplification that nucleated cell counts were estimated. Profiled with immunoSEQ multiplex PCR; TCRdb holds only in-frame clones, not every one. V and J calls plus clone size are reproduced from that table; the DNA served to infer D and trimming. This sample has 95,000 to 110,000 clones; about 92% occur once, and the top ten carry 15% to 20%. This clonotype was sampled from a woman aged 80 or over in a cohort sampled during active COVID-19. Sequencing input: peripheral blood.

DNA of the CDR3: TGTGCCACCAGTGAGGGGGACAGGCCCGCAACTAATGAAAAACTGTTTTTT. Its translation: CATSEGDRPATNEKLFF. The chain combines TRBV24-1 with TRBJ1-4, with 8 bases identical to TRBD1. CDR1 KGHDR and CDR2 SFDVKD come from the germline V gene. The CDR3 loop spans 17 amino acids. V trimming: 4 bases; J trimming: 0 bases; junction bases outside the gene matches: 6.